The present T cell receptor beta chain was sequenced within a study of molecular identifiers for immune sequencing clone quantification. Overall study results and limits: Effector cells kept over 98% of their molecules in clones above 20 RNA copies, while naive cells kept under 1% there.

Concerning this clonotype itself: Its antigen is as yet unknown. A read error may explain this, as a much larger clone is one base away.

The CDR3 loop spans 15 amino acids. CDR1 DFQATT and CDR2 SNEGSKA come from the germline V gene (reference sequence). V was pared by 2 bases and J by 3 bases, with 5 bases of the junction left unmatched. From the PCR reads, TCRdb called clonotypes with MiXCR, one entry per CDR3 protein. The sample records 100,000 or so distinct CDR3 sequences, about 35% being singletons. The source is a human donor in good health. Some libraries in this study had Jurkat cell RNA spiked in. The chain combines TRBV20-1 with TRBJ1-4; the match to TRBD1 covers 8 bases. The sequencing sample was made of naive CD8+ T cells from blood, with Jurkat cell RNA spiked in. The sample's subset: FACS-sorted CD8+CD4-CCR7+CD45RA+ naive T cells. The CDR3 nucleotides are TGCAGTGCTAGAACCCAGGGGGCGTCTAATGAAAAACTGTTTTTT. This encodes CSARTQGASNEKLFF.